The source of this T cell receptor beta chain is a study of CXCR3-negative and CXCR3-positive naive CD8 T cells. Study-wide points: Similarly elevated diversity marked both naive subsets, with memory CD8+ cells showing far lower diversity.

On this clonotype itself: What it binds is unknown.

The germline V gene has CDR1 SGHTA and CDR2 FQGTGA. The CDR3 is made up of 15 amino acids. The TRB cDNA libraries were prepared by 5' RACE with UMI labels. After re-calling the 5' RACE reads, TCRdb lists one entry per CDR3 protein, DNA absent. This table lists about 41,000 distinct CDR3 sequences. The chain joins TRBV7-3 to TRBJ2-2. Sequencing input: naive CXCR3- CD8+ T cells from blood. Specified subset: CD45RO-CCR7+CD27+CD95- naive CD8+ T cells lacking CXCR3 (TNR3-). This receptor was obtained from a human donor in good health. Some clones in this sample may be carry-over from other donors' samples. The CDR3: CASRLGIMSAGELFF.